This T cell receptor (beta chain) is from a study of blood T cell repertoires in COVID-19. Methods used by the authors: It was from reference gene primer amplification that nucleated cell counts were estimated. Repertoires were generated with immunoSEQ multiplex PCR, while TCRdb's copy carries only in-frame clones and drops some. V, J and clone size are taken as reported in that table, and D and trimming were inferred from the DNA itself. The sample has about 110,000 clones, approximately 90% seen once. Germline CDR1 is MNHEY and CDR2 is SMNVEV (reference sequence). The V and J ends lost 8 bases and 0 bases respectively, with 14 bases between them. The CDR3 has 15 residues.

The chain is built from TRBV27 and TRBJ1-3; D unclear. Sequenced sample: peripheral blood. The TCR sequence derives from a man between 50 and 59 years old with active or convalescent COVID-19. CDR3 sequence: CASPLRAFSGNTIYF. In nucleotides, the CDR3 is TGTGCCAGCCCCTTGAGGGCATTCTCTGGAAACACCATATATTTT.